This is a list of T cell receptor beta chains from one sample in a study of Graves' ophthalmopathy and Graves' hyperthyroidism. A single record per CDR3 protein comes from TCRdb applying MiXCR to the multiplex PCR reads. The sample comprises 1 million to 1.3 million distinct CDR3 sequences, roughly two fifths of which are singletons, and 11% rests with the top ten. The sample consisted of peripheral blood or thyroid tissue (not recorded which). The source is an adult man with Graves' hyperthyroidism. Both conserved end residues are part of each CDR3. Fields, in order: D gene, V gene, clone size, J gene, CDR3 DNA, CDR3 protein. D genes are given only for firm matches. The listing skips clone size in some rows; elsewhere it reads once, few, many or a size class.

TRBD1	TRBV7-9	.	TRBJ2-7	TGTGCCAGCAGCGGAGAGGGGACAGGTTTATCCTACGAGCAGTACTTC	CASSGEGTGLSYEQYF
TRBD2	TRBV10-3	.	TRBJ2-3	TGTGCCACCAGTGATTCGGCGACTAGCGGGATTAGGGATACGCAGTATTTT	CATSDSATSGIRDTQYF
TRBD1	TRBV20-1	.	TRBJ1-1	TGCAGTGCTAGGAGTCTACAGGGGTTCACTGAAGCTTTCTTT	CSARSLQGFTEAFF
.	TRBV7-6	many	TRBJ2-6	TGTGCCAGCAGCCAATTTCAGGGGAGCTCTGGGGCCAACGTCCTGACTTTC	CASSQFQGSSGANVLTF
.	TRBV29-1	many	TRBJ1-2	TGCAGCGTTGAAGTGCTACAGGGACGGGGCTACACCTTC	CSVEVLQGRGYTF
.	TRBV20-1	many	TRBJ1-6	TGCAGTGCTAGATCGGCCAAGTTTTGCACCCATAATTGTTCACCCCTCCACTTT	CSARSAKFCTHNCSPLHF
.	TRBV5-5	.	TRBJ1-1	TGTGCCAGCAGCTTGACCACGTATATGAACACTGAAGCTTTCTTT	CASSLTTYMNTEAFF
.	TRBV4-2	.	TRBJ1-6	TGTGCCAGCAGCCCCCCCACAGGAAGAGACTCACCCCTCCACTTT	CASSPPTGRDSPLHF
.	TRBV6-6	many	TRBJ2-5	TGTGCCAGCAGTCACCCGATCGTGGGGGAAGAGACCCAGTACTTC	CASSHPIVGEETQYF
TRBD1	TRBV7-2	.	TRBJ1-2	TGTGCCAGCAGTGAACAGGGGGCCCCAAGCCCCTATGGCTACACCTTC	CASSEQGAPSPYGYTF
TRBD1	TRBV5-1	many	TRBJ1-1	TGCGCCAGCAGTAAGGGACAGGAGAACACTGAAGCTTTCTTT	CASSKGQENTEAFF
TRBD1	TRBV10-3	.	TRBJ1-2	TGTGCCATCACCGCGGGGCAGGGGGACAACTATGGCTACACCTTC	CAITAGQGDNYGYTF
.	TRBV29-1	.	TRBJ2-2	TGCAGTGGAATGTGGGGCGGGGAGCTGTTTTTT	CSGMWGGELFF
.	TRBV7-2	many	TRBJ1-1	TGTGCCAGCAGCTCCGGACGGTTCGGTGAAGCTTTCTTT	CASSSGRFGEAFF
TRBD1	TRBV6-5	few	TRBJ2-7	TGTGCCAGCAGTTACTCGGGACAGGCCTCCTACGAGCAGTACTTC	CASSYSGQASYEQYF
.	TRBV20-1	many	TRBJ2-5	TGCAGTGCTAGTGTCCTCTCGGAGACCCAGTACTTC	CSASVLSETQYF
TRBD1	TRBV29-1	.	TRBJ2-3	TGCAGCCTAGGACAGGTTACAGATACGCAGTATTTT	CSLGQVTDTQYF
.	TRBV7-9	many	TRBJ1-1	TGTGCCAGCAGCTTTTCTGCGGGACGATGGTTGACTGAAGCTTTCTTT	CASSFSAGRWLTEAFF
.	TRBV30	.	TRBJ1-4	TGTGCCTGGAGGACAGGAGGTAATGAAAAACTGTTTTTT	CAWRTGGNEKLFF
TRBD1	TRBV7-9	.	TRBJ1-5	TGTGCCAGCAGCCCCCGGACAGGGAACAGTTTGGATCAGCCCCAGCATTTT	CASSPRTGNSLDQPQHF
.	TRBV30	.	TRBJ1-2	TGTGCCTGGAGTGAACCCGGGACGGTAGATGGCTACACCTTC	CAWSEPGTVDGYTF
.	TRBV5-1	many	TRBJ1-1	TGCGCCAGCAGCGTTGAGCGGTCCACTGAAGCTTTCTTT	CASSVERSTEAFF
.	TRBV20-1	.	TRBJ2-5	TGCAGTGCTGATTACATCCAGGGGTTTTTGCAAGAGACCCAGTACTTC	CSADYIQGFLQETQYF
.	TRBV25-1	many	TRBJ1-4	TGTGCCAGCAGTGGCCTCCGGGGAATTAATGAAAAACTGTTTTTT	CASSGLRGINEKLFF
TRBD1	TRBV7-2	many	TRBJ1-5	TGTGCCAGCAGCTTAACTCGGACAGGGCGGGCAGGCAATCAGCCCCAGCATTTT	CASSLTRTGRAGNQPQHF
TRBD2	TRBV19	many	TRBJ2-7	TGTGCCAGTAGTACAAGACTAGCGGGAGACGAGCAGTACTTC	CASSTRLAGDEQYF
.	TRBV5-8	many	TRBJ1-6	TGTGCCAGCAGCGCCGGGCGACGGGGTCTTCTTTTT	CASSAGRRGLLF
.	TRBV14	many	TRBJ1-2	TGTGCCAGCTTCGACAGTAGAAATCGCTATGGCTACACCTTC	CASFDSRNRYGYTF
.	TRBV3-1	.	TRBJ1-1	TGTGCCAGCAGCCAATTCGGGCAGGGTTCATCGCTAAACACTGAAGCTTTCTTT	CASSQFGQGSSLNTEAFF
TRBD1	TRBV7-2	few	TRBJ1-1	TGTGCCAGCAGCTCAGGGACAGATCAGCTTACGCTCATCACTGAAGCTTTCTTT	CASSSGTDQLTLITEAFF
.	TRBV29-1	many	TRBJ1-1	TGCAGCGTAGGGGGGGCTGGGAACACTGAAGCTTTCTTT	CSVGGAGNTEAFF
.	TRBV7-9	.	TRBJ1-3	TGTGCCAGCAGCACAAGAGAGGGGTTAGGAAACACCATATATTTT	CASSTREGLGNTIYF
.	TRBV7-4	.	TRBJ2-2	TGTGCCAGCAGCGGATACAAGGGACAGTTTTTT	CASSGYKGQFF
.	TRBV11-2	many	TRBJ2-7	TGTGCCAGCAGCTTAGAGGGACGGCGGGTGGACGAGCAGTACTTC	CASSLEGRRVDEQYF
.	TRBV18	few	TRBJ1-1	TGTGCCAGCTCTGAACGCGGGGGGTTAGCTTTCTTT	CASSERGGLAFF
TRBD1	TRBV13	few	TRBJ1-1	TGTGCCAGCAGCGACCCGGGACAGGGGGCCACTGAAGCTTTCTTT	CASSDPGQGATEAFF